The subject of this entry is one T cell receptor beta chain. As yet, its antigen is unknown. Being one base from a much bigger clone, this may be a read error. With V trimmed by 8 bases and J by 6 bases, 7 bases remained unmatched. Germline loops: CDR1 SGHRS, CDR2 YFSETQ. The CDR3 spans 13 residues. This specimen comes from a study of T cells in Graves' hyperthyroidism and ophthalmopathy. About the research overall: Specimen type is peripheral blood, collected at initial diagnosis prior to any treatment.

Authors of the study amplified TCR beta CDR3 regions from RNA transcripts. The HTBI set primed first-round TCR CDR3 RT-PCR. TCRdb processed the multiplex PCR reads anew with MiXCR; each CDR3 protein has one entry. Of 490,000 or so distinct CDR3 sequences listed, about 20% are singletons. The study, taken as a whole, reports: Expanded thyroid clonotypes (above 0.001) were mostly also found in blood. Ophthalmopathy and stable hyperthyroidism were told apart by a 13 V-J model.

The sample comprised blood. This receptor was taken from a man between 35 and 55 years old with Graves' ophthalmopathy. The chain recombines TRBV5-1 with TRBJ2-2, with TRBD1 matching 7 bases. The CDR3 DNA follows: TGCGCCAGTAGTAGGGACAGCGCCGGGGAGCTGTTTTTT. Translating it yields CASSRDSAGELFF.